This entry describes one T cell receptor (beta chain). Its target is not known. CDR3 length equals 15 residues. V lost 0 bases and J 7 bases, leaving 13 bases between the germline ends. CDR1 and CDR2 from the germline V gene are SGHAT and FQDESV (reference sequence). Profiling relied on immunoSEQ multiplex PCR, and the TCRdb table lists in-frame clones only, not all of them. The repertoire holds more than 4,500 clones, with about 59% as singletons. The sample comes from a study of CD8 T cell repertoires and HIV-1 epitope variants. Whole-study context: Separate wells received one of Twenty-five Gag or Nef variant peptides.

Sequencing used cultured CD8+ T cells derived from PBMCs. This sequence joins TRBV11-1 and TRBJ2-1; perhaps TRBD2 as D (6 bases). This sequence originates from a male donor with HIV. Written as DNA, the CDR3 is TGTGCCAGCAGCTTAGCTAGGCTAGCGAGGAATGAGCAGTTCTTC. It codes for CASSLARLARNEQFF.